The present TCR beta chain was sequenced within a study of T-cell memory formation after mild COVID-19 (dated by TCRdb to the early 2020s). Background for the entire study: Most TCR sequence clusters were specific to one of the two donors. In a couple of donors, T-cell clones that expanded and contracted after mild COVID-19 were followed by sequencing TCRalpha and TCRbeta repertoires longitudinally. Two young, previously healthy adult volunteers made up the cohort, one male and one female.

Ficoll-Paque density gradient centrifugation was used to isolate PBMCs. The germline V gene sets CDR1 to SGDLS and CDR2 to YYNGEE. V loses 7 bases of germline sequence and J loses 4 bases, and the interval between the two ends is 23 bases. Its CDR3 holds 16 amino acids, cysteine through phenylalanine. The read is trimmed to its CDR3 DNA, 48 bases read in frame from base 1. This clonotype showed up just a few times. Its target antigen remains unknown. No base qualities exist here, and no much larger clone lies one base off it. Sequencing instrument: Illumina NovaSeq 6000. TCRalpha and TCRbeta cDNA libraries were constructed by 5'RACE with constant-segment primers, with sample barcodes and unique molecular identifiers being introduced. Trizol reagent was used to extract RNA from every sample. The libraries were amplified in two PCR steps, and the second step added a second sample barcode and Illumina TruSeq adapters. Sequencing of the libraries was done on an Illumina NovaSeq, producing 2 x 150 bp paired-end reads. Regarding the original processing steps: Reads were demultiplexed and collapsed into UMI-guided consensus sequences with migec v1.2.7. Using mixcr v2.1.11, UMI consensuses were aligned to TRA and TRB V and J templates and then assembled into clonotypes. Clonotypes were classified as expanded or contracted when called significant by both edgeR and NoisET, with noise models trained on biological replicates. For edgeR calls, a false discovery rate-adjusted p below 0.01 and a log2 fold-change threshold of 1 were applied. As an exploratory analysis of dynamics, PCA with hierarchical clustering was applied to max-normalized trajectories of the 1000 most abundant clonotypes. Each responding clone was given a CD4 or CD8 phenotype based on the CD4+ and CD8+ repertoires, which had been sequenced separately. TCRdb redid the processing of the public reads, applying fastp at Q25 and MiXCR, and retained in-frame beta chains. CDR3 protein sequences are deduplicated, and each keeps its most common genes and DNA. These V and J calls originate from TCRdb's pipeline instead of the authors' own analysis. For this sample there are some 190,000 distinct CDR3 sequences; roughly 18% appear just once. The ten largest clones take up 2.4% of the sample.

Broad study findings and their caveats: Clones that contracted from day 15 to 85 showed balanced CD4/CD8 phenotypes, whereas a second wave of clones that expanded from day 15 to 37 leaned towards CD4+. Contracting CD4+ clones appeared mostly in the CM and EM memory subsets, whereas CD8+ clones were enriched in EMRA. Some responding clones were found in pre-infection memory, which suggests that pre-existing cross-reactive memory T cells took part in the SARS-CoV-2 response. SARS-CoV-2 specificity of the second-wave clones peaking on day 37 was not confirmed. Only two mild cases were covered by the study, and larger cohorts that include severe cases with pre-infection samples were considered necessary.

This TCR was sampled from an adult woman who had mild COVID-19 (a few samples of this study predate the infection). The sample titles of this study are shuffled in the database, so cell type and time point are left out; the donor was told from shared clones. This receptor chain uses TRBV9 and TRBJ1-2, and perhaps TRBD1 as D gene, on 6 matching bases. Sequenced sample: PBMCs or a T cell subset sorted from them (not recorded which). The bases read TGTGCCAGCGGGTTGGGCCCGGACAGTCTCGGCTATGGCTACACCTTC. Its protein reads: CASGLGPDSLGYGYTF.